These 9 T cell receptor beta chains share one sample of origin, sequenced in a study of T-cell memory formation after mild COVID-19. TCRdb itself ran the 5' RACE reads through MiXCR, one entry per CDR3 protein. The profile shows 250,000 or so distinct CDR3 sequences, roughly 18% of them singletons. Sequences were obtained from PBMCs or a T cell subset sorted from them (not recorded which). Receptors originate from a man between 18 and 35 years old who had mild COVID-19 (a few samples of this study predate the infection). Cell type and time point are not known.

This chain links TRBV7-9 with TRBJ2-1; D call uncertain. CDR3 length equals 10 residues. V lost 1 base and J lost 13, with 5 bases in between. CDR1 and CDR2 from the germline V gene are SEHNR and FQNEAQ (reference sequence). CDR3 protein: CASSLGVQFF. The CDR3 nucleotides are TGTGCCAGCAGCTTAGGAGTTCAGTTCTTC.

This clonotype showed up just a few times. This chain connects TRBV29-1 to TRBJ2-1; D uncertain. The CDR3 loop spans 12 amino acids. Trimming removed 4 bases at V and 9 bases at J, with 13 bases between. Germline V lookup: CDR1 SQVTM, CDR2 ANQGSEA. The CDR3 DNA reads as TGCAGCGTTGGGGTAAGGGCGCGTGAGCAGTTCTTC. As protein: CSVGVRAREQFF.

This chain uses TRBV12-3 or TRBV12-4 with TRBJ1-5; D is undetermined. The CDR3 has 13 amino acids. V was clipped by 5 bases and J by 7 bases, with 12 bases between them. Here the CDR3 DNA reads TGTGCCAGCAGTCCTAACCTCGTCCAGCCCCAGCATTTT. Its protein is CASSPNLVQPQHF.

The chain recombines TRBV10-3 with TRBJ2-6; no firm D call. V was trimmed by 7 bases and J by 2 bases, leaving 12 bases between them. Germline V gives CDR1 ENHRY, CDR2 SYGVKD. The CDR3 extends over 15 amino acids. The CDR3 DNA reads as TGTGCCATCAAGGCCGAAAGGACTGGGGCCAACGTCCTGACTTTC. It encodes CAIKAERTGANVLTF.

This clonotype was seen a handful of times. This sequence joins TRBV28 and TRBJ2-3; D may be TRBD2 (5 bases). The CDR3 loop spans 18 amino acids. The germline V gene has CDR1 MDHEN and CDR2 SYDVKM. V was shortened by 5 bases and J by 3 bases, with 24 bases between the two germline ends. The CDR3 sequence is CASSTRPPGRGMTDTQYF. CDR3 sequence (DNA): TGTGCCAGCAGTACTAGGCCCCCGGGGAGAGGGATGACAGATACGCAGTATTTT.

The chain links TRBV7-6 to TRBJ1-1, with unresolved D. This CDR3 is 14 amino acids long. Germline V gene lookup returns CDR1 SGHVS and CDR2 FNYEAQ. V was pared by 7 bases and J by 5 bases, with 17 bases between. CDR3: CASMNGGRRTEAFF. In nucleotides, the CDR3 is TGTGCCAGCATGAATGGAGGGAGGAGGACTGAAGCTTTCTTT.

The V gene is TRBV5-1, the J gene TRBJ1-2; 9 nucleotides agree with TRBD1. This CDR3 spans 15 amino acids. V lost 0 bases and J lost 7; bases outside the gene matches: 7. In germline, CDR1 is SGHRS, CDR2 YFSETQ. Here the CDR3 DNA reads TGCGCCAGCAGCTTGGAACAGGGGGCTTCGGGTGGCTACACCTTC. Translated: CASSLEQGASGGYTF. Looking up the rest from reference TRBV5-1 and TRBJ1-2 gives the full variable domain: KAGVTQTPRYLIKTRGQQVTLSCSPISGHRSVSWYQQTPGQGLQFLFEYFSETQRNKGNFPGRFSGRQFSNSRSEMNVSTLELGDSALYLCASSLEQGASGGYTFGSGTRLTVV.

CDR3: CASSLGGGDGYTF. CDR3 DNA sequence: TGTGCCAGCAGTTTGGGCGGGGGGGATGGCTACACCTTC. This chain uses TRBV12-3 or TRBV12-4 with TRBJ1-2; D might be TRBD1 (5 bases). The length of the CDR3 is 13 residues. Trimming shortened V by 3 bases and J by 6 bases, and 11 bases separated the two germline ends.

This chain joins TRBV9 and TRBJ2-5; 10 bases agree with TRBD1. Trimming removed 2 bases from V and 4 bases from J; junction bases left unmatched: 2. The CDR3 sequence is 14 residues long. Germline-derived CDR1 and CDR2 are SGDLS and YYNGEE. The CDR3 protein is CASSVGQGLETQYF. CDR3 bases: TGTGCCAGCAGCGTGGGACAGGGGCTAGAGACCCAGTACTTC.